The source of this TCR beta chain is a study of blood T cell repertoires in COVID-19. The wider study: Sample material is recorded as cDNA or gDNA derived from T cells, B-cell-depleted T cells, or PBMCs.

The V and J ends lost 4 bases and 3 bases respectively, with 10 bases between them. Germline CDR1 ENHRY, CDR2 SYGVKD. CDR3 length equals 15 residues. Study processing details: Reference gene primer amplification gave estimated nucleated cell counts. TCRdb's copy holds only in-frame clones and misses some; the assay was immunoSEQ multiplex PCR. For V, J and clone size, that table is used; D and trimming come from the DNA. The sample has approximately 160,000 clones; 86% are singletons. This clonotype was sampled from a woman in her sixties or seventies with acute or convalescent COVID-19. The rearrangement links TRBV10-3 to TRBJ1-6; a weak D match, TRBD1 (5 bases). Sequencing was performed on peripheral blood. CDR3 bases: TGTGCCATCAGTGGACAGTCCGGCTATAATTCACCCCTCCACTTT. Amino acid sequence: CAISGQSGYNSPLHF.